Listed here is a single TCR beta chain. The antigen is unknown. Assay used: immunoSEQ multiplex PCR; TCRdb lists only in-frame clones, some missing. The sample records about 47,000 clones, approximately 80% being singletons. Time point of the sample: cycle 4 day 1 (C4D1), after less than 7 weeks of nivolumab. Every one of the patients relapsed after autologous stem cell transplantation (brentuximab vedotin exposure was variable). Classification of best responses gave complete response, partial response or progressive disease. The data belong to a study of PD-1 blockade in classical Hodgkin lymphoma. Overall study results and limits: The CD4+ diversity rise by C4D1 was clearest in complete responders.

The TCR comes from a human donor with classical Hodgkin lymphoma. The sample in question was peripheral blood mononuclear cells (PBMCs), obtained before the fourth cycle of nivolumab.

As DNA, the CDR3 is TGTGCCAGCAGTGAAGCCTGGACAGCCAAAAAAAACATTCAGTACTTC. As protein: CASSEAWTAKKNIQYF. V and J are TRBV6-1 and TRBJ2-4, with D maybe TRBD1 (6 bases). Germline V gene sequence: CDR1 MNHNS, CDR2 SASEGT. The V end was cut by 0 bases, the J end by 4 bases, with 13 bases between. The CDR3 extends over 16 amino acids.